The clone carrying this T cell receptor (beta chain) was found once. An expanded emulsion RT-PCR with primers for all TCR V genes paired CD8+ T cell chains. Blocking oligonucleotides added to a second nested PCR suppressed unpaired genes. TCRdb processed the emulsion pairing reads anew with MiXCR; each CDR3 protein has one entry. The repertoire consists of about 4,000 distinct CDR3 sequences, with approximately 36% occurring once and the leading ten covering 34%. The CDR3 is 16 residues long. V was pared by 0 bases and J by 6 bases, with 12 bases between. The V gene's germline CDR1 is MGHRA and CDR2 YSYEKL. This sample stems from a study of T cell repertoires in breast cancer. Overall study: On average each sample gave about 500,000 sequences, about 9.5 reads per cell.

The chain links TRBV4-1 to TRBJ1-6, with no clear D. The receptor was derived from a pool of human donors with breast cancer or a healthy control (not recorded which). The sequencing input was CD8+ T cells. The CDR3 loop reads CASSQDLNGGNSPLHF. The CDR3 DNA is TGCGCCAGCAGCCAAGATCTCAATGGCGGTAATTCACCCCTCCACTTT.